The 18 T cell receptor beta chains below come from one sample, sequenced in a study of blood T cell dynamics during melanoma immunotherapy. The repertoire was sequenced with immunoSEQ multiplex PCR; TCRdb's copy has only in-frame clones and lacks some. The sample holds over 13,000 clones; 85% to 90% are singletons and the top ten take about 4.6%. Described time point: pre-treatment baseline. The sample was blood, taken from a patient treated with checkpoint blockade. These receptors originate from a human donor with melanoma.

In nucleotides, the CDR3 is TGTGCCAGCAGCTTAGCGGGAGGGGATGGAGAGACCCAGTACTTC. Its translation is CASSLAGGDGETQYF. The chain recombines TRBV7-6 with TRBJ2-5; the match to TRBD2 covers 7 bases. From germline, CDR1 is SGHVS and CDR2 FNYEAQ. CDR3 size: 15 residues. The J segment lost 4 bases and the V segment lost 0 bases, leaving 5 bases of the junction unmatched.

The chain recombines TRBV18 with TRBJ2-1; TRBD1 might be the D (5 bases). The CDR3 sequence is 15 residues long. CDR1 is KGHSH and CDR2 is LQKENI in the germline V gene. Between the trimmed V and J ends, which lost 2 bases and 10 bases, there was a span of 18 bases. The CDR3 DNA follows: TGTGCCAGCTCACCAACCCCGACAGCGCCTAGGGAGCAGTTCTTC. Protein: CASSPTPTAPREQFF. Full variable domain (rest looked up from reference TRBV18 and TRBJ2-1): NAGVMQNPRHLVRRRGQEARLRCSPMKGHSHVYWYRQLPEEGLKFMVYLQKENIIDESGMPKERFSAEFPKEGPSILRIQQVVRGDSAAYFCASSPTPTAPREQFFGPGTRLTVL.

This clone was detected once. The genes are TRBV9 and TRBJ2-3; 11 bases are a match to TRBD2. The length of the CDR3 is 16 residues. The V and J ends lost 0 bases and 11 bases, in that order; junction bases with no gene match: 11. Germline lookup yields CDR1 SGDLS and CDR2 YYNGEE. In DNA form, the CDR3 reads TGTGCCAGCAGCGTAGTTCCTAGCGGGGGGCCAGACCGGCAGTATTTT. This encodes CASSVVPSGGPDRQYF.

The chain is built from TRBV6-5 and TRBJ1-5; no reliable D call. CDR3 length equals 14 residues. Trimming took 0 bases from V and 9 from J, leaving 12 bases between them. From germline, CDR1 is MNHEY and CDR2 SVGAGI. The CDR3, as DNA: TGTGCCAGCAGTTACTCAGGGCCCGGCGGGCCCCAGCATTTT. Translated: CASSYSGPGGPQHF.

This clone is a singleton in its sample. This chain connects TRBV10-3 to TRBJ1-5, with TRBD1 matching over 9 bases. Trimming cost V 6 bases and J 6 bases; bases outside gene matches: 6. Germline V CDR1 and CDR2: ENHRY, SYGVKD. The CDR3 totals 14 residues. CDR3 DNA sequence: TGTGCCATCAGGGGACAGGGCGATGGTCAGCCCCAGCATTTT. Translated, it gives CAIRGQGDGQPQHF.

The V gene is TRBV6-5, the J gene TRBJ1-2, with D unclear. The germline V gene has CDR1 MNHEY and CDR2 SVGAGI. This CDR3 contains 13 residues. Trimming took 2 bases from V and 8 from J, leaving 12 bases between them. CDR3 region: CASSYLGGSGYTF. The CDR3 coding sequence is TGTGCCAGCAGTTACCTCGGAGGAAGCGGCTACACCTTC.

This clone has only one observation. The chain is built from TRBV4-1 and TRBJ2-7; no definite D call. The CDR3 extends over 14 amino acids. Between the trimmed V and J ends, which lost 6 bases and 0 bases, there was a span of 12 bases. Germline CDR1 and CDR2: MGHRA and YSYEKL. The CDR3: CASSTGILSYEQYF. CDR3 sequence (DNA): TGCGCCAGCAGTACTGGGATCCTCTCCTACGAGCAGTACTTC.

The chain employs TRBV27 and TRBJ2-1, with D uncertain. V was clipped by 0 bases and J by 0 bases, with 6 bases between them. CDR1 and CDR2 from the germline V gene are MNHEY and SMNVEV (reference sequence). The CDR3 totals 15 residues. In DNA, the CDR3 is TGTGCCAGCAGTTTATCGGTCCACTCCTACAATGAGCAGTTCTTC. Translation gives CASSLSVHSYNEQFF.

In nucleotides, the CDR3 is TGTGCCAGCTCAAGCGACAGGGGGCACTACGAGCAGTACTTC. Translated: CASSSDRGHYEQYF. The chain recombines TRBV18 with TRBJ2-7; 10 bases align to TRBD1. This CDR3 has 14 residues. V lost 5 bases, J lost 3 bases, and 4 bases stayed unmatched. Germline V lookup: CDR1 KGHSH, CDR2 LQKENI. The variable domain in full, completed from reference TRBV18 and TRBJ2-7, reads NAGVMQNPRHLVRRRGQEARLRCSPMKGHSHVYWYRQLPEEGLKFMVYLQKENIIDESGMPKERFSAEFPKEGPSILRIQQVVRGDSAAYFCASSSDRGHYEQYFGPGTRLTVT.

This clone was counted a single time. The rearrangement uses TRBV7-2 and TRBJ2-7; tentatively, D is TRBD1 (5 bases). Trimming shortened V by 1 base and J by 1 base, and 5 bases separated the two germline ends. The CDR3 extends over 13 amino acids. Germline lookup yields CDR1 SGHTA and CDR2 FQGNSA. This CDR3 reads CASSLDRSYEQYF. The CDR3, as DNA: TGTGCCAGCAGCTTAGACAGGTCCTACGAGCAGTACTTC.

The CDR3 region is CASSVRRDGANYGYTF. CDR3 nucleotide sequence: TGTGCCAGCAGCGTACGCCGAGATGGGGCTAACTATGGCTACACCTTC. This rearrangement joins TRBV9 to TRBJ1-2; D unclear. The CDR3 has 16 amino acids. The V and J ends lost 1 base and 0 bases respectively, with 13 bases between them. The germline CDR1 and CDR2 sequences are SGDLS and YYNGEE.

This clone showed up just once. The V call is TRBV29-1, the J call TRBJ2-3; 13 nucleotides agree with TRBD2. V trimming: 4 bases; J trimming: 6 bases; junction bases outside the gene matches: 10. The V gene's germline CDR1 is SQVTM and CDR2 ANQGSEA. CDR3 size: 16 residues. The CDR3 nucleotides are TGCAGCGTTGCCCGACTAGCGGGGGGATCTGGGGATACGCAGTATTTT. It specifies CSVARLAGGSGDTQYF.

The chain carries TRBV10-1 and TRBJ1-6; TRBD1 aligns across 10 bases. J lost 9 bases, V lost 5 bases, and 7 bases had no gene match. CDR1 is WNHNN and CDR2 is SYGVQD in the germline V gene (reference sequence). This CDR3 is built from 15 residues. The CDR3 nucleotides read TGCGCCAGCAGTTGTCTGGACAGGGGGTCTTCACCCCTCCACTTT. Protein product: CASSCLDRGSSPLHF.

V is TRBV2 and J is TRBJ2-7; D unresolved. Trimming shortened V by 4 bases and J by 4 bases, and 11 bases separated the two germline ends. Germline CDR1 is SNHLY and CDR2 is FYNNEI. The CDR3 sequence is 13 residues long. CDR3 region: CASSAGPLYEQYF. The CDR3 nucleotides are TGTGCCAGCAGTGCCGGGCCGTTATACGAGCAGTACTTC.

The J gene is TRBJ2-4, the V gene TRBV2, with D perhaps assigned TRBD1 or TRBD2 (6 bases each). Germline lookup yields CDR1 SNHLY and CDR2 FYNNEI. The V end was cut by 8 bases, the J end by 5 bases, with 16 bases between. The CDR3 extends over 14 amino acids. The CDR3 sequence is CASGGRGLQNIQYF. The DNA of the CDR3 is TGTGCCAGCGGGGGGCGGGGCCTGCAAAACATTCAGTACTTC.

The chain employs TRBV7-5 and TRBJ1-2. TRBV7-5 counts as a pseudogene. This CDR3 spans 13 amino acids. CDR3 amino acids: CASSFFPLSGYTF. In nucleotides, the CDR3 is TGTGCCAGCAGCTTTTTCCCCTTGAGCGGCTACACCTTC.

This clone has just a few counts. This chain joins TRBV27 and TRBJ2-7; the D gene is possibly TRBD1 (5 bases). This CDR3 region has 12 residues. CDR1 and CDR2 from the germline V gene are MNHEY and SMNVEV (reference sequence). The V and J ends lost 9 bases and 4 bases respectively, with 13 bases between them. CDR3 nucleotide sequence: TGTGCCAGTCGGTCAGGGCGGTACGAGCAGTACTTC. This sequence encodes CASRSGRYEQYF.

This chain uses TRBV19 with TRBJ2-1; TRBD2 agrees at 7 bases. The CDR3 sequence is 16 residues long. Looked up from germline, CDR1 is LNHDA and CDR2 is SQIVND (reference sequence). V was pared by 6 bases and J by 3 bases, with 11 bases of the junction left unmatched. The CDR3 loop reads CASSPVRASGYNEQFF. CDR3 sequence (DNA): TGTGCCAGTAGCCCAGTAAGGGCTAGCGGCTACAATGAGCAGTTCTTC.